What follows describes a single T cell receptor beta chain. The data were taken from a study of T cells in Graves' hyperthyroidism and ophthalmopathy. Overall study context: The authors collected peripheral blood at initial diagnosis, before any treatment.

The ends lost 5 bases at V and 2 bases at J; junction bases unmatched: 9. This CDR3 has 17 amino acids. Per the germline V gene, CDR1 is SGHDN and CDR2 is FVKESK. From RNA transcripts, TCR beta CDR3 regions were amplified. A set of HTBI primers served as the primers for a first-round RT-PCR of the TCR CDR3. TCRdb used MiXCR to reprocess the multiplex PCR reads, holding one entry per CDR3 protein. The sample yields 700,000 or so distinct CDR3 sequences, around 15% seen once. The chain carries TRBV14 and TRBJ2-5; TRBD2 aligns across 12 bases. The specimen was blood. The receptor comes from a woman aged 50 to 60 with Graves' ophthalmopathy. CDR3 in DNA: TGTGCCAGCAGCATACGACTAGCGGGAGTCGGTCAAGAGACCCAGTACTTC. It codes for CASSIRLAGVGQETQYF.